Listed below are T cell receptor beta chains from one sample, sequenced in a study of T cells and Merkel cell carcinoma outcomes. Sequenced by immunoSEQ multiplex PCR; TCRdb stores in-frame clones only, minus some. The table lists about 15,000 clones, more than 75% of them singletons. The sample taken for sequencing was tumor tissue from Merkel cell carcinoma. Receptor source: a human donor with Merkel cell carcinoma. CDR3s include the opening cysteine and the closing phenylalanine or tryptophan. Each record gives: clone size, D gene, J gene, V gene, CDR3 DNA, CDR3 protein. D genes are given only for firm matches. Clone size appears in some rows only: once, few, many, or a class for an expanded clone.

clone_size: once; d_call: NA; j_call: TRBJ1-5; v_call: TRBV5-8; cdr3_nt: TGTGCCAGCAGCTCGGACACGGCCCGGAGTCAGTCCCAGCATTTT; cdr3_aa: CASSSDTARSQSQHF
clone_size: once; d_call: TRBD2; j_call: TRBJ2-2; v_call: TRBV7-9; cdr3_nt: TGTGCCAGCAGCGTTAGGAGCGGGAGGGGAGCGAACACCGGGGAGCTGTTTTTT; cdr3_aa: CASSVRSGRGANTGELFF
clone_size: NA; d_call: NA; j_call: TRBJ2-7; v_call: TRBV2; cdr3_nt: TGTGCCAGCAACCCCGAGCAAGGATTCTACGAGCAGTACTTC; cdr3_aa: CASNPEQGFYEQYF
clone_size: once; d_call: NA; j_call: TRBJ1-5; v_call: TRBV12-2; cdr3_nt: TGTGCAAGTCGCCCTGACGAGGACAGGGGCAATCAGCCCCAGCATTTT; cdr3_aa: CASRPDEDRGNQPQHF
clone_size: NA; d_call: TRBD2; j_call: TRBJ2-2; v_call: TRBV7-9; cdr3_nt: TGTGCCAGCAGCCCGGGACTAGCGGCCGGGGAGCTGTTTTTT; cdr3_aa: CASSPGLAAGELFF
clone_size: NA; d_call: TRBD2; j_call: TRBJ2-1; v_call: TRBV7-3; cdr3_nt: TGTGTCAGCAGCTCGCGAGCGGGAACCCCGCGGGATGAGCAGTTCTTC; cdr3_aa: CVSSSRAGTPRDEQFF
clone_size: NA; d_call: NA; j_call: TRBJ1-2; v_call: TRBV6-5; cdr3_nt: TGTGCCAGCAGCCTCACAGTGTCCTATGGCTACACCTTC; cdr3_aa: CASSLTVSYGYTF
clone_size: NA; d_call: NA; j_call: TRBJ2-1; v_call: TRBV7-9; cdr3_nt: TGTGCCAGCAGCTTTGAGGGTAGGGGCAATGAGCAGTTCTTC; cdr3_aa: CASSFEGRGNEQFF
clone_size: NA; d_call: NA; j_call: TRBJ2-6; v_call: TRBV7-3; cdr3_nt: TGTGCCAGCAGCTTATCTCCCCATGGGGCCAACGTCCTGACTTTC; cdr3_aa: CASSLSPHGANVLTF
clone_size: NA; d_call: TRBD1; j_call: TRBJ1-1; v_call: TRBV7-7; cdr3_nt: TGTGCTAGCAGCTTACGGTCGACAGGGGGCGAAACCTCTAAAGCTTTCTTT; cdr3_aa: CASSLRSTGGETSKAFF
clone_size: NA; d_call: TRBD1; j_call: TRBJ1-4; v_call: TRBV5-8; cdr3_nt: TGTGCCAGCAGCCGGACAGGGAGTCGTGAAAAACTGTTTTTT; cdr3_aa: CASSRTGSREKLFF
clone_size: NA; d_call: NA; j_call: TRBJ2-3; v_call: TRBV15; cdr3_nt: TGTGCCACCAACCGCGGGCCTGGGGATACGCAGTATTTT; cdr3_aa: CATNRGPGDTQYF
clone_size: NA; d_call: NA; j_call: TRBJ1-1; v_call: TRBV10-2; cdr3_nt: TGCGCCAGCAACCGGATAGTGAACACTGAAGCTTTCTTT; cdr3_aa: CASNRIVNTEAFF
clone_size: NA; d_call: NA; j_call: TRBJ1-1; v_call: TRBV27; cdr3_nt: TGTGCCAGCAGTTCCGGACCTAGGTTGAAGAACACTGAAGCTTTCTTT; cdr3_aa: CASSSGPRLKNTEAFF